Included here is one TCR beta chain sequence, with context. CDR1 and CDR2 from the germline V gene are SGHDT and YYEEEE. Trimming removed 1 base at V and 2 bases at J, with 6 bases between. This CDR3 has 13 residues. Participants came from fewer than 25 US areas, aged about 18 to 100 years. Participants had their cohort set by participant-reported clinical history. Within 2 weeks of study entry, exposed participants had contacted a PCR-confirmed or clinician-diagnosed COVID-19 case. Here immunoSEQ multiplex PCR was the method, and the copy in TCRdb shows in-frame clones only, minus some. The table records 360,000 or so clones, around nine tenths of them present only once. This specimen comes from a study of blood T cell repertoires in COVID-19.

The chain links TRBV5-6 to TRBJ1-1; a weak D match, TRBD1 (5 bases). Material: PBMCs or T cells enriched from blood (not recorded which). The TCR originated in a woman under 40 who had been exposed to COVID-19. CDR3 loop: CASSLQGNTEAFF. CDR3 coding DNA: TGTGCCAGCAGCTTGCAGGGAAACACTGAAGCTTTCTTT.